The next 9 T cell receptor beta chains were all read from a single sample in a study of T cell changes during pregnancy in multiple sclerosis. The repertoire was sequenced with immunoSEQ multiplex PCR; TCRdb's copy has only in-frame clones and lacks some. The table has fewer than 150,000 clones, less than 97% seen once. The input for sequencing was peripheral blood, taken after pregnancy. The receptors stem from a female donor with multiple sclerosis, enrolled in a pregnancy study.

This clone was observed at least ten times. J is TRBJ1-2 and V is TRBV2; TRBD1 aligns across 10 bases. There are 13 residues in the CDR3. The V segment lost 9 bases and the J segment 0 bases; nucleotides outside the gene matches: 1. Germline values: CDR1 SNHLY, CDR2 FYNNEI. The CDR3 DNA sequence: TGTGCCAGGACAGGGGGCCCTAACTATGGCTACACCTTC. It translates to CARTGGPNYGYTF. Looking up the rest from reference TRBV2 and TRBJ1-2 gives the full variable domain: EPEVTQTPSHQVTQMGQEVILRCVPISNHLYFYWYRQILGQKVEFLVSFYNNEISEKSEIFDDQFSVERPDGSNFTLKIRSTKLEDSAMYFCARTGGPNYGYTFGSGTRLTVV.

CDR3 protein: CASSQELGRSDPDTQYF. The CDR3 DNA is TGTGCCAGCAGCCAAGAGCTCGGGAGGTCCGATCCAGATACGCAGTATTTT. This sequence joins TRBV4-2 and TRBJ2-3; the match to TRBD2 covers 7 bases. The germline gives CDR1 LGHNA, CDR2 YNFKEQ. V lost 0 bases and J lost 4; bases outside the gene matches: 10. The CDR3 length is 17 residues.

The chain combines TRBV5-1 with TRBJ2-1; 7 bases are shared with TRBD2. The length of the CDR3 is 14 residues. V shed 6 bases, J shed 4 bases, and the junction held 7 bases outside the gene matches. CDR1 is SGHRS, CDR2 YFSETQ, per germline. The CDR3 bases are TGCGCCAGCAATTGGGCGGGAGATTACAATGAGCAGTTCTTC. This translates into CASNWAGDYNEQFF.

V usage is TRBV5-1 and J usage is TRBJ2-1; D is unresolved. Germline V lookup: CDR1 SGHRS, CDR2 YFSETQ. This CDR3 spans 13 amino acids. V was shortened by 4 bases and J by 6 bases, with 11 bases between the two germline ends. As DNA, the CDR3 is TGCGCCAGCAGCGATGACAAGCCCAATGAGCAGTTCTTC. Encoded protein: CASSDDKPNEQFF.

The CDR3 DNA sequence: TGTGCCAGCAGTGTTAGGACTAGCGGGAGGGCATACAATGAGCAGTTCTTC. The encoded protein is CASSVRTSGRAYNEQFF. The J gene is TRBJ2-1, the V gene TRBV6-1; 15 positions match TRBD2. Germline V gene lookup returns CDR1 MNHNS and CDR2 SASEGT. The J segment lost 4 bases and the V segment lost 4 bases, leaving 5 bases of the junction unmatched. CDR3 size: 17 residues.

The genes are TRBV5-1 and TRBJ2-3; 7 bases agree with TRBD1. Germline V gene sequence: CDR1 SGHRS, CDR2 YFSETQ. Trimming at V came to 4 bases and at J to 1 base, leaving 6 bases not matched to a gene. The CDR3 loop spans 15 amino acids. This CDR3 reads CASSAIGQGTDTQYF. Written as DNA, the CDR3 is TGCGCCAGCAGCGCGATAGGACAGGGCACAGATACGCAGTATTTT.

The CDR3 region has the DNA TGTGCCAGCAGTACCCCGGGGGTGTTGTGGGGCTACACCTTC. Its protein is CASSTPGVLWGYTF. The chain employs TRBV6-5 and TRBJ1-2, with D maybe TRBD1 (5 bases). Germline CDR1 MNHEY, CDR2 SVGAGI. V lost 5 bases, J lost 8 bases, and 18 bases lay in between. The CDR3 covers 14 residues.

The chain recombines TRBV7-6 with TRBJ2-3, with D maybe TRBD2 (5 bases). There are 14 residues in the CDR3. CDR1 is SGHVS, CDR2 FNYEAQ, per germline. Trimming stripped 1 base from V and 5 bases from J, with 10 bases between. The CDR3 loop is CASSLVRGLDTQYF. CDR3 nucleotide sequence: TGTGCCAGCAGCTTAGTCCGGGGATTAGATACGCAGTATTTT.

The chain links TRBV5-6 to TRBJ1-2; TRBD1 aligns across 9 bases. Per germline, CDR1 SGHDT and CDR2 YYEEEE. V was clipped by 2 bases and J by 1 base; unmatched bases: 6. This CDR3 is 16 amino acids long. The CDR3 region is CASSLPGQGNNYGYTF. The CDR3 bases are TGTGCCAGCAGCTTACCCGGACAGGGGAATAACTATGGCTACACCTTC.